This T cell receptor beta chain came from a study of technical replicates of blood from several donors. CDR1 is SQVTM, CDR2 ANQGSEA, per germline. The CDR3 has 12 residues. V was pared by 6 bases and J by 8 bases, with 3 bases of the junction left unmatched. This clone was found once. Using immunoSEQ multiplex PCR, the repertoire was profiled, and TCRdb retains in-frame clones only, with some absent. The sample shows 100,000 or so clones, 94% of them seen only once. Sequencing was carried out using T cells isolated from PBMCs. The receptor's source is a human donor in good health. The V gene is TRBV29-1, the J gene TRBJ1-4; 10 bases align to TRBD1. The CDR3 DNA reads TGCAGCGTAGGGGACAGGGGCGAAAAACTGTTTTTT. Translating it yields CSVGDRGEKLFF.